This TCR beta chain stems from a study of T cells in Graves' hyperthyroidism and ophthalmopathy. Study information: Specimen type is peripheral blood, collected at initial diagnosis prior to any treatment.

Template material for amplifying TCR beta CDR3 regions consisted of RNA transcripts. HTBI primers were employed in a first-round RT-PCR of the TCR CDR3. TCRdb redid the calling of the multiplex PCR reads with MiXCR, one entry per CDR3 protein. The sample has under 750,000 distinct CDR3 sequences; roughly 20% are singletons. Study conclusions and caveats: Most clonotypes expanded in thyroid above 0.001 were likewise present in blood.

The V and J ends lost 3 bases and 2 bases, in that order; junction bases with no gene match: 5. The CDR3 loop spans 15 amino acids. Those patients with uncontrolled infection, other autoimmune disease, pregnancy or lactation were excluded. PBMCs were sourced from more than 7.5 ml fresh peripheral blood. There are many counts of this clonotype. Its antigen is unknown. The origin of this receptor is a woman aged 45-59 years with Graves' hyperthyroidism that later progressed to Graves' ophthalmopathy. The chain combines TRBV12-3 or TRBV12-4 with TRBJ2-3; 7 positions match TRBD1. Sequenced: blood. This CDR3 is CASSLVTGDTDTQYF. As DNA, the CDR3 is TGTGCCAGCAGTTTGGTCACAGGGGACACAGATACGCAGTATTTT.